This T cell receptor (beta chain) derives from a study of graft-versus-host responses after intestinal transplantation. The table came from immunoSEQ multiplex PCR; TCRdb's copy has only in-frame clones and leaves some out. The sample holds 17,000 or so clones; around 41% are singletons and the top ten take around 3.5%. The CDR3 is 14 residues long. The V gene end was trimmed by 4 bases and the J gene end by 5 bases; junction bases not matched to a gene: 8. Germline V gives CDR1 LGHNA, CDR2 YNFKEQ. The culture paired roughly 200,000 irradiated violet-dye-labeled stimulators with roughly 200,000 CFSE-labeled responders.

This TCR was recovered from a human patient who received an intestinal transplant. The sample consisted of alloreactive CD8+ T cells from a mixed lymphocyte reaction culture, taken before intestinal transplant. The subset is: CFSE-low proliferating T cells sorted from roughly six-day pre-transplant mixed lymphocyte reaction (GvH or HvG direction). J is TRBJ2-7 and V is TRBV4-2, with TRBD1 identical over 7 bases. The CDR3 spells CASSPFGTENEQYF. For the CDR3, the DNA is TGTGCCAGCAGCCCATTCGGGACAGAGAACGAGCAGTACTTC.